This T cell receptor (beta chain) was captured by sequencing in a study of graft-versus-host responses after intestinal transplantation. Study-level background: Each patient got anti-thymocyte globulin induction, then tacrolimus and steroids for roughly 3 years. Regarding the study as a whole: When patients had graft-donor T cell macrochimerism, their allografts held high graft-versus-host to host-versus-graft clonal ratios. GvH clones occurred in recipient marrow; some first appeared in ileum or blood.

Profiled with immunoSEQ multiplex PCR; TCRdb holds only in-frame clones, not every one. There are approximately 19,000 clones in the sample; approximately 70% occur only once, and more than 7% lies in the top ten. The germline V gene has CDR1 SGHRS and CDR2 YFSETQ. V trimming: 0 bases; J trimming: 8 bases; junction bases outside the gene matches: 4. The CDR3 is made up of 15 amino acids. Processing was applied to graft tissue in order to liberate intraepithelial and lamina propria lymphocytes. Comment on this clone: Its antigen is currently unknown.

Sequencing was performed on ileum tissue, taken less than 21 days after intestinal transplant. This TCR derives from a human patient who received an intestinal transplant, so some T cells may come from the graft donor. The rearrangement uses TRBV5-1 and TRBJ2-1, with 11 positions matching TRBD2. This CDR3 is CASSLELAGGYEQFF. CDR3 nucleotide sequence: TGCGCCAGCAGCTTGGAGTTAGCGGGAGGGTATGAGCAGTTCTTC. The variable domain in full, completed from reference TRBV5-1 and TRBJ2-1, reads KAGVTQTPRYLIKTRGQQVTLSCSPISGHRSVSWYQQTPGQGLQFLFEYFSETQRNKGNFPGRFSGRQFSNSRSEMNVSTLELGDSALYLCASSLELAGGYEQFFGPGTRLTVL.